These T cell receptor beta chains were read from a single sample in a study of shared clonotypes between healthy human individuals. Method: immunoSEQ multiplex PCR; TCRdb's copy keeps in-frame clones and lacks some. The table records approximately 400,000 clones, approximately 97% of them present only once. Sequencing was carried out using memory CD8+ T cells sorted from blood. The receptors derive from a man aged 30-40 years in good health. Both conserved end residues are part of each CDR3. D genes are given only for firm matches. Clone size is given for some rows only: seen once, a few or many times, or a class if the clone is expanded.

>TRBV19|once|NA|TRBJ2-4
CASREGMVKNIQYF
TGTGCCAGTAGGGAGGGAATGGTCAAAAACATTCAGTACTTC
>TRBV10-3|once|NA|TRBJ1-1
CAISDRAVEAFF
TGTGCCATCAGTGACAGAGCCGTTGAAGCTTTCTTT
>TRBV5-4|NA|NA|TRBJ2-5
CASSSGVGGRGETQYF
TGTGCCAGCAGCTCTGGCGTCGGGGGGCGAGGAGAGACCCAGTACTTC
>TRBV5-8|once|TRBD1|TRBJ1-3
CASSPTGGSGNTIYF
TGTGCCAGCAGCCCCACAGGGGGCTCTGGAAACACCATATATTTT
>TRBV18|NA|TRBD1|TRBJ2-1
CASSPRTGGNEQFF
TGTGCCAGCTCACCCCGGACAGGGGGCAATGAGCAGTTCTTC
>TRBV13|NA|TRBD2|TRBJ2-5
CASSRLAGSGQETQYF
TGTGCCAGCAGCCGACTAGCGGGATCCGGCCAAGAGACCCAGTACTTC
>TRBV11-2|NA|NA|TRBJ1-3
CASSLIQESSGNTIYF
TGTGCCAGCAGCTTAATCCAGGAGAGCTCTGGAAACACCATATATTTT
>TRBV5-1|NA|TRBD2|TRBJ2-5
CASSLLAGGPQETQYF
TGCGCCAGCAGCTTACTAGCGGGAGGGCCTCAGGAGACCCAGTACTTC
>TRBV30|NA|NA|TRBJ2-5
CAWRSGRQETQYF
TGTGCCTGGAGGAGCGGCCGACAAGAGACCCAGTACTTC
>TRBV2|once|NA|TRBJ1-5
CASSELAGGNQPQHF
TGTGCCAGCAGTGAACTTGCAGGGGGCAATCAGCCCCAGCATTTT
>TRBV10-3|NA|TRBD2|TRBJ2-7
CAIGTSHSYEQYF
TGTGCCATCGGGACTAGCCACTCCTACGAGCAGTACTTC
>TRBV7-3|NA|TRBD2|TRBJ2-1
CASSLGPLLAGGYNEQFF
TGTGCCAGCAGCTTGGGGCCACTACTAGCGGGAGGGTACAATGAGCAGTTCTTC
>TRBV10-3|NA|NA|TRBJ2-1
CAISERRTDYNEQFF
TGTGCCATCAGTGAACGTCGGACAGACTACAATGAGCAGTTCTTC
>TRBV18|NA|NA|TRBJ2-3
CASSPDQTDTQYF
TGTGCCAGCTCACCAGATCAGACAGATACGCAGTATTTT
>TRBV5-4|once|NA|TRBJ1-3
CASSLAGTNTIYF
TGTGCCAGCAGCTTGGCCGGGACAAACACCATATATTTT
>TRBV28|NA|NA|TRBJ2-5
CASSPPPRRGRQETQYF
TGTGCCAGCAGTCCGCCCCCGAGGAGGGGGAGGCAAGAGACCCAGTACTTC
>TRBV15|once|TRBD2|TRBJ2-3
CATSSQAGTWTSTTDTQYF
TGTGCCACCAGCAGCCAAGCGGGAACCTGGACCTCTACCACAGATACGCAGTATTTT
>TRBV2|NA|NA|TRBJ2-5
CASSDRGPETQYF
TGTGCCAGCAGTGATCGGGGGCCGGAGACCCAGTACTTC
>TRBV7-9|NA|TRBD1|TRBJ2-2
CASSPTRTGGSGELFF
TGTGCCAGCAGCCCCACACGGACAGGGGGGTCCGGGGAGCTGTTTTTT
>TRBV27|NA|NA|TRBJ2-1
CASSSPTRTYSYNEQFF
TGTGCCAGCAGTTCTCCGACTAGAACCTACTCCTACAATGAGCAGTTCTTC
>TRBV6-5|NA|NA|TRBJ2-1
CASRPPAGSYNEQFF
TGTGCCAGCAGGCCCCCTGCGGGATCCTACAATGAGCAGTTCTTC
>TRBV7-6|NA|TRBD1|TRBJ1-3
CASSDPTGDGGNTIYF
TGTGCCAGCAGCGACCCGACAGGGGATGGTGGAAACACCATATATTTT
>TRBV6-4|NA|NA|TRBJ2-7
CASSEESGSYEQYF
TGTGCCAGCAGTGAGGAGTCAGGGAGCTACGAGCAGTACTTC
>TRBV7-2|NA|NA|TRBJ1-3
CASSPGPPNTIYF
TGTGCCAGCAGCCCGGGCCCTCCGAACACCATATATTTT
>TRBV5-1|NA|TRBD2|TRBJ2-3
CASSLTGTSGRRKSDTQYF
TGCGCCAGCAGCTTGACGGGGACTAGCGGGAGACGGAAGTCAGATACGCAGTATTTT
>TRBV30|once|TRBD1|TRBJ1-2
CAWSRDRGGGYTF
TGTGCCTGGAGTAGAGACAGGGGGGGTGGCTACACCTTC
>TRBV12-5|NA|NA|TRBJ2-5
CASGPGQRVGETQYF
TGTGCTAGTGGTCCTGGACAACGGGTGGGGGAGACCCAGTACTTC
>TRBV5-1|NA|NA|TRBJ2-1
CASSLAWRGALYNEQFF
TGCGCCAGCAGCTTGGCCTGGCGGGGCGCTCTGTACAATGAGCAGTTCTTC
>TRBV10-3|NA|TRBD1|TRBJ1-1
CAIRSTGAEAFF
TGTGCCATCAGAAGCACAGGGGCTGAAGCTTTCTTT
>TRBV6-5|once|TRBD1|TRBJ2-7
CASSYDYRGRDEQYF
TGTGCCAGCAGTTACGATTACAGGGGCAGGGACGAGCAGTACTTC
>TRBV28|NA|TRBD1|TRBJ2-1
CASRLGDRSNEQFF
TGTGCCAGCAGGCTCGGGGACAGGAGCAATGAGCAGTTCTTC
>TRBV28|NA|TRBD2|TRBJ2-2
CASSTTGTSLWGSAGELFF
TGTGCCAGCAGTACTACCGGGACTAGTTTGTGGGGCTCGGCCGGGGAGCTGTTTTTT
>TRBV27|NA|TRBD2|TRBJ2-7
CASSLRLADSYEQYF
TGTGCCAGCAGTTTGAGACTAGCGGATTCCTACGAGCAGTACTTC
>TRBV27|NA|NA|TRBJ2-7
CASSFEPGLSGEQYF
TGTGCCAGCAGTTTTGAGCCGGGATTGTCGGGCGAGCAGTACTTC
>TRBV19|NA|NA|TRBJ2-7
CASSEAPSYEQYF
TGTGCCAGTAGTGAGGCTCCTTCCTACGAGCAGTACTTC
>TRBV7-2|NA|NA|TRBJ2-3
CASSLDGRRADTQYF
TGTGCCAGCAGCTTAGACGGGAGAAGAGCAGATACGCAGTATTTT
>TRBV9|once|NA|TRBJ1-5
CASSAGSGYQPQHF
TGTGCCAGCAGCGCAGGGTCGGGATATCAGCCCCAGCATTTT
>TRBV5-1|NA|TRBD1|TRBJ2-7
CASSQGAEQYF
TGCGCCAGCAGCCAGGGGGCCGAGCAGTACTTC
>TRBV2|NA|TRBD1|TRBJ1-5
CASSVTWVLTGSDQPQHF
TGTGCCAGCAGTGTCACATGGGTTTTGACAGGGTCGGATCAGCCCCAGCATTTT
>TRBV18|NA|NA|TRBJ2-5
CASSPGRAQYF
TGTGCCAGCTCACCGGGTCGGGCCCAGTACTTC
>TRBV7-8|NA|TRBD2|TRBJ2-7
CASSLAYASGYEQYF
TGTGCCAGCAGCTTAGCGTACGCTAGCGGCTACGAGCAGTACTTC
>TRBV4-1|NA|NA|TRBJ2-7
CASSPRWVSSYEQYF
TGCGCCAGCAGCCCTCGGTGGGTGAGCTCCTACGAGCAGTACTTC
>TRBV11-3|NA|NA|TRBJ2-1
CASSLEGEQFF
TGTGCCAGCAGCTTAGAGGGTGAGCAGTTCTTC
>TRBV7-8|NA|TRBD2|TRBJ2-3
CASSLTLAGRTDTQYF
TGTGCCAGCAGCTTGACCTTAGCGGGCCGCACAGATACGCAGTATTTT
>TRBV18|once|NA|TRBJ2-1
CASSPRQGKNEQFF
TGTGCCAGCTCACCACGCCAGGGGAAGAATGAGCAGTTCTTC
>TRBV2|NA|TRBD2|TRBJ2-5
CASSPGLAVETQYF
TGTGCCAGCAGCCCGGGACTAGCAGTAGAGACCCAGTACTTC